The present TCR beta chain was sequenced within a study of T cells in Graves' hyperthyroidism and ophthalmopathy. Findings and limits, study-wide: Most clonotypes expanded in the thyroid (above 0.001) were also present in blood. With a median lead of roughly 6.8 months before onset, the model predicted ophthalmopathy.

J was trimmed by 1 base and V by 6 bases; bases with no gene match: 4. The CDR3 has 14 amino acids. This clonotype has just a few counts. The antigen remains undetermined. RNA transcripts gave rise to amplified TCR beta CDR3 regions. The TCR CDR3 first-round RT-PCR relied on the HTBI primer set. TCRdb recomputed calls from the multiplex PCR reads with MiXCR, one row per CDR3 protein. The sample lists hundreds of thousands of distinct CDR3 sequences; approximately 42% were seen once. The sequencing input was peripheral blood or thyroid tissue (not recorded which). The clonotype comes from an adult man with Graves' disease, either hyperthyroidism or ophthalmopathy (not recorded which). The V gene is TRBV12-3 or TRBV12-4, the J gene TRBJ1-1; 8 nucleotides line up with TRBD1. The CDR3 DNA follows: TGTGCCAGCAGCAGGGGGCTGCGGAACACTGAAGCTTTCTTT. Translating gives CASSRGLRNTEAFF.